The 8 T cell receptor beta chains below all came from one sample that was sequenced in a study of T cells in Graves' hyperthyroidism and ophthalmopathy. RNA transcripts served as the template for amplifying TCR beta CDR3 regions. The HTBI primer set was used in a first-round RT-PCR of the TCR CDR3. TCRdb analysed the multiplex PCR reads with MiXCR anew, one entry per CDR3 protein. Of 600,000 or so distinct CDR3 sequences listed, roughly 50% are singletons. What was sequenced was peripheral blood or thyroid tissue (not recorded which). The receptors were sampled from a woman aged 18 to 35 with Graves' hyperthyroidism.

The rearrangement links TRBV20-1 to TRBJ2-3; D possibly corresponds to TRBD1 (5 bases). CDR1 is DFQATT and CDR2 is SNEGSKA in the germline V gene (reference sequence). The CDR3 is 12 residues long. Trimming left V 3 bases short and J 6 bases short, with 10 bases between. In nucleotides, the CDR3 is TGCAGTGCTAGGAGGACAACGGATACGCAGTATTTT. Amino acids: CSARRTTDTQYF.

The table lists this clonotype with many counts. The rearrangement links TRBV15 to TRBJ1-2, with a weak D call TRBD1 (6 bases). Between the trimmed V and J ends, which lost 1 base and 0 bases, there was a span of 15 bases. The germline V gene has CDR1 LNHNV and CDR2 YYDKDF (reference sequence). The CDR3 is made up of 17 amino acids. The CDR3 loop reads CATSRGSDSATNYGYTF. The CDR3 region has the DNA TGTGCCACCAGCAGAGGGTCGGACAGCGCTACTAACTATGGCTACACCTTC.

V usage is TRBV12-3 or TRBV12-4 and J usage is TRBJ1-2; 7 positions match TRBD1. J was trimmed by 2 bases and V by 6 bases; bases with no gene match: 9. The CDR3 loop spans 15 amino acids. CDR3 residues: CASSASDRWNYGYTF. The CDR3 nucleotides are TGTGCCAGCAGCGCGTCGGACAGGTGGAACTATGGCTACACCTTC.

The J gene is TRBJ1-2, the V gene TRBV29-1, with 10 bases fitting TRBD1. Germline CDR1 reads SQVTM; CDR2 reads ANQGSEA. CDR3 length: 14 amino acids. The J segment lost 4 bases and the V segment lost 6 bases, leaving 8 bases of the junction unmatched. CDR3 sequence reads: CSVSGQGIVYGYTF. CDR3 nucleotides: TGCAGCGTGTCGGGACAGGGGATCGTCTATGGCTACACCTTC.

Details on this clonotype: This could be a read error, since a much larger clone is one nucleotide away. V and J are TRBV6-4 and TRBJ1-2; D remains unclear. The V and J ends lost 2 bases and 3 bases respectively, with 4 bases between them. The length of the CDR3 is 12 residues. Germline CDR1 reads MRHNA; CDR2 reads SNTAGT. Here the CDR3 DNA reads TGTGCCAGCAGTGACAGCCACTATGGCTACACCTTC. Its protein product is CASSDSHYGYTF.

The rearrangement joins TRBV10-3 to TRBJ1-4, with D unresolved. V was shortened by 4 bases and J by 7 bases, with 10 bases between the two germline ends. CDR3 length equals 13 residues. Germline V gives CDR1 ENHRY, CDR2 SYGVKD. CDR3 region: CAISAGVGEKLFF. The CDR3 nucleotides are TGTGCCATCAGTGCCGGGGTGGGTGAAAAACTGTTTTTT.

The V gene is TRBV19, the J gene TRBJ1-5; D call uncertain. Germline V gene lookup returns CDR1 LNHDA and CDR2 SQIVND (reference sequence). This CDR3 has 15 residues. The V and J ends lost 3 bases and 14 bases respectively, with 23 bases between them. The CDR3 loop is CASSMIGLAANNEHF. DNA of the CDR3: TGTGCCAGTAGTATGATCGGACTAGCGGCCAACAATGAGCATTTT.

There are a few counts of this clonotype. The chain recombines TRBV29-1 with TRBJ1-2, with 10 bases matching TRBD1. From germline, CDR1 is SQVTM and CDR2 ANQGSEA. The CDR3 has 16 amino acids. With V trimmed by 1 base and J by 10 bases, 15 bases remained unmatched. This chain's CDR3 is CSVEADKAGTGDVYTF. The CDR3 nucleotides read TGCAGCGTTGAAGCCGACAAAGCCGGGACAGGGGATGTCTACACCTTC. Complete variable domain (other parts from reference TRBV29-1 and TRBJ1-2): SAVISQKPSRDICQRGTSLTIQCQVDSQVTMMFWYRQQPGQSLTLIATANQGSEATYESGFVIDKFPISRPNLTFSTLTVSNMSPEDSSIYLCSVEADKAGTGDVYTFGSGTRLTVV.